Included here is one TCR beta chain sequence, with context. Isolated RNA was reverse transcribed in full, so expressed TCRB transcripts were sequenced. Assay used: immunoSEQ multiplex PCR; TCRdb lists only in-frame clones, some missing. This sample has nearly 350,000 clones, with 8% found just once. Germline assignment: CDR1 MDHEN and CDR2 SYDVKM. The CDR3 has 16 amino acids. V lost 7 bases and J lost 4, with 19 bases in between. The data originate from a study of beta chain features in type 1 diabetes. The sequence derives from a woman younger than 30 in good health. The V call is TRBV28, the J call TRBJ2-2; D possibly matches TRBD1 or TRBD2 (5 bases each). The sequenced sample consisted of central memory CD4+ T cells from blood. Here the CDR3 reads CASTPFSFGGTGELFF. CDR3 DNA sequence: TGTGCCAGCACCCCCTTCAGTTTTGGGGGCACCGGGGAGCTGTTTTTT. The entire variable domain, with the rest obtained from reference TRBV28 and TRBJ2-2, is as follows: DVKVTQSSRYLVKRTGEKVFLECVQDMDHENMFWYRQDPGLGLRLIYFSYDVKMKEKGDIPEGYSVSREKKERFSLILESASTNQTSMYLCASTPFSFGGTGELFFGEGSRLTVL.